The clone carrying this TCR beta chain was detected once. Antigen specificity is unknown. The entry originates in a study of OX40 agonist ivuxolimab in advanced cancers. Study details: The dose-escalation cohort had hepatocellular carcinoma, melanoma, renal cell or head and neck cancer. Mean age approximately 66 years, range roughly 23 to 79; around 80% male. Earlier treatment with anti-PD-1, anti-PD-L1 or anti-CTLA-4 was permitted, and 35% to 40% had received some.

Sequenced by immunoSEQ multiplex PCR; TCRdb stores in-frame clones only, minus some. The sample carries about 55,000 clones, almost 90% recorded once. This CDR3 spans 17 amino acids. The germline CDR1 and CDR2 sequences are SEHNR and FQNEAQ (reference sequence). V was cut by 5 bases and J by 1 base, with 15 bases left in between. Points from the study as a whole: Among patients with partial responses at 0.1-3.0 mg/kg, clonal expansion was among the lowest.

Sequencing used CD4+ or CD8+ T cells sorted from blood, obtained in a trial of the OX40 agonist ivuxolimab. The receptor was derived from an adult with an advanced solid tumor such as melanoma, head and neck, liver or kidney cancer. J is TRBJ2-6 and V is TRBV7-9, with D perhaps TRBD2 (6 bases). CDR3 coding DNA: TGTGCCAGCAGCCCTGCGTCCCGGGGGTCTGGGGCCAACGTCCTGACTTTC. Translated, it gives CASSPASRGSGANVLTF. The variable domain in full, completed from reference TRBV7-9 and TRBJ2-6, reads DTGVSQNPRHKITKRGQNVTFRCDPISEHNRLYWYRQTLGQGPEFLTYFQNEAQLEKSRLLSDRFSAERPKGSFSTLEIQRTEQGDSAMYLCASSPASRGSGANVLTFGAGSRLTVL.